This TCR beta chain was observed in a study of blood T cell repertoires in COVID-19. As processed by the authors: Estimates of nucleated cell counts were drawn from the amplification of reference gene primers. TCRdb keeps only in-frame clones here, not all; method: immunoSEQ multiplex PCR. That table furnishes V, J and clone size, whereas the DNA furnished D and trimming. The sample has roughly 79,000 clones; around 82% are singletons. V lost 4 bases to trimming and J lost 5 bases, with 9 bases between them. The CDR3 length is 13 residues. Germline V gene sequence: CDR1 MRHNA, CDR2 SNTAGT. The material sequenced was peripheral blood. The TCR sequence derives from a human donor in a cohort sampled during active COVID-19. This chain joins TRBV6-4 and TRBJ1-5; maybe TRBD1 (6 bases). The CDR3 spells CASSGQEDQPQHF. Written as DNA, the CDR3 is TGTGCCAGCAGTGGACAGGAGGATCAGCCCCAGCATTTT.